This is a list of T cell receptor beta chains from one sample in a study of cytomegalovirus exposure and HLA in healthy donors. Libraries were prepared by immunoSEQ multiplex PCR; TCRdb keeps only in-frame clonotypes and omits some of them. The sample shows roughly 31,000 clones, about 66% of them seen only once. Input material: PBMCs. These receptor sequences come from a male donor in good health and CMV-seropositive. Both conserved end residues are part of each CDR3. A D gene is named only where the DNA matches it firmly. Clone size is stated in some rows and not others, as once, few, many or a class when expanded.

j_call clone_size d_call v_call cdr3_aa cdr3_nt
TRBJ1-1 NA NA TRBV6-1 CASSETVKSRGEAFF TGTGCCAGCAGTGAGACAGTGAAATCTCGAGGTGAAGCTTTCTTT
TRBJ2-1 NA TRBD2 TRBV9 CASSVDGGGAYNEQFF TGTGCCAGCAGCGTAGATGGCGGGGGGGCCTACAATGAGCAGTTCTTC
TRBJ2-7 NA TRBD2 TRBV6-5 CASSYRGRHYEQYF TGTGCCAGCAGTTACCGCGGGAGACACTACGAGCAGTACTTC
TRBJ2-3 NA NA TRBV10-3 CAISESNAIPSTDTQYF TGTGCCATCAGTGAGTCGAATGCTATTCCTAGCACAGATACGCAGTATTTT
TRBJ1-1 NA NA TRBV27 CASSPISGSEAFF TGTGCCAGCAGTCCAATTTCCGGTTCTGAAGCTTTCTTT
TRBJ1-3 NA NA TRBV11-2 CASSLGRGSGNTIYF TGTGCCAGCAGCTTAGGTCGAGGCTCTGGAAACACCATATATTTT
TRBJ1-5 many NA TRBV9 CASSPHGGGLHQPQHF TGTGCCAGCAGCCCCCACGGGGGGGGACTCCATCAGCCCCAGCATTTT
TRBJ1-2 few NA TRBV27 CASSLNRANYGYTF TGTGCCAGCAGTTTGAACAGAGCTAACTATGGCTACACCTTC
TRBJ2-3 NA TRBD1 TRBV28 CASRTDRDITDTQYF TGTGCCAGCAGAACGGACAGGGACATCACAGATACGCAGTATTTT
TRBJ1-5 NA TRBD1 TRBV28 CASSSAGGTNQPQHF TGTGCCAGCAGCTCGGCAGGGGGCACCAATCAGCCCCAGCATTTT
TRBJ1-2 NA NA TRBV6-1 CASRTEAGGYTF TGTGCCAGCAGGACAGAGGCCGGGGGCTACACCTTC
TRBJ1-4 NA TRBD1 TRBV6-5 CASSYGGTGDEKLFF TGTGCCAGCAGTTACGGCGGGACAGGTGATGAAAAACTGTTTTTT